Presented here are 20 T cell receptor beta chains from one specimen sequenced in a study of shared clonotypes between healthy human individuals (dated by TCRdb to 2019 to 2021). Libraries were constructed by the immunoSEQ multiplex PCR assay. The source is immuneACCESS, and TCRdb retained only in-frame sequences with V and J called. Part of the clones is not carried over; for the studies checked, unresolved V genes explain less than half of this, and the remainder is unexplained. A total of 2 million to 2.5 million clones appear in this sample, approximately 95% of them only once. Clones ranked in the top ten supply 0.35% to 0.45% of the sample. Sequences were obtained from naive CD4+ T cells from PBMCs. The cell subset or site label, as the study defines it: CD45RA+ positively selected. The receptors come from a man younger than 35 in good health. Some clones in this sample may be carry-over from other donors' samples.

The sample holds a few counts of this clone. The chain has TRBV5-1 and TRBJ1-5, with TRBD1 matching over 9 bases. V lost 4 bases and J lost 5; bases outside the gene matches: 7. This CDR3 region has 15 residues. Germline lookup yields CDR1 SGHRS and CDR2 YFSETQ. The CDR3 nucleotides read TGCGCCAGCAGCCCCGGGACAGGGAGAGATCAGCCCCAGCATTTT. Protein product: CASSPGTGRDQPQHF. Looking up the rest from reference TRBV5-1 and TRBJ1-5 gives the full variable domain: KAGVTQTPRYLIKTRGQQVTLSCSPISGHRSVSWYQQTPGQGLQFLFEYFSETQRNKGNFPGRFSGRQFSNSRSEMNVSTLELGDSALYLCASSPGTGRDQPQHFGDGTRLSIL.

On this clone itself: Other DNA sequences in the same sample also yield this CDR3. The CDR3 DNA sequence: TGCGCCAGCAGCTTGCAGGGGGCAGGGGAAAAACTGTTTTTT. It encodes CASSLQGAGEKLFF. The chain employs TRBV5-1 and TRBJ1-4, with 8 nucleotides matching TRBD1. This CDR3 has 14 residues. V lost 1 base and J lost 8; bases outside the gene matches: 4. The germline V gene encodes CDR1 SGHRS and CDR2 YFSETQ.

This chain uses TRBV9 with TRBJ2-7, with 7 bases lining up with TRBD2. After removal of 0 bases from V and 7 bases from J, the junction contained 10 bases not matched to a gene. The CDR3 totals 15 residues. CDR1 and CDR2 (germline): SGDLS, YYNGEE. CDR3 DNA sequence: TGTGCCAGCAGCGTAGATCAGCGGGGCCGTGGGGAGCAGTACTTC. Its translation is CASSVDQRGRGEQYF.

This clone was counted a single time. The chain employs TRBV6-5 and TRBJ1-2, with D possibly TRBD1 on 6 matching bases. There are 16 residues in the CDR3. Germline-derived CDR1 and CDR2 are MNHEY and SVGAGI. Trimming removed 2 bases from V and 2 bases from J, with 15 bases in between. Here the CDR3 DNA reads TGTGCCAGCAGTTACAGGCAGGGGCGGGGGAACTATGGCTACACCTTC. Translated: CASSYRQGRGNYGYTF.

V and J are TRBV5-1 and TRBJ2-5, with D unclear. Germline V gene lookup returns CDR1 SGHRS and CDR2 YFSETQ. The V and J ends lost 4 bases and 4 bases respectively, with 20 bases between them. This CDR3 is 16 amino acids long. CDR3 amino acids: CASSPAVTSPGETQYF. The CDR3 DNA reads as TGCGCCAGCAGCCCCGCGGTCACGTCCCCTGGAGAGACCCAGTACTTC.

The V call is TRBV11-3, the J call TRBJ2-3; TRBD2 is a possible D gene (6 bases). The germline V and J ends were trimmed by 2 bases and 4 bases, with 19 bases remaining between them. The germline CDR1 and CDR2 sequences are SGHNT and YENEEA. CDR3 length: 17 amino acids. The CDR3 region has the DNA TGTGCCAGCAGCTTATACTCCGGGGGAAGGGGCGCAGATACGCAGTATTTT. Translating it yields CASSLYSGGRGADTQYF.

This chain connects TRBV7-2 to TRBJ2-1; tentatively, D is TRBD1 or TRBD2 (6 bases each). The germline gives CDR1 SGHTA, CDR2 FQGNSA. Trimming removed 4 bases from V and 0 bases from J, with 16 bases in between. CDR3 size: 17 residues. The DNA for the CDR3 is TGTGCCAGCAGCTCCCAAATAGGGGGGAGCTCCTACAATGAGCAGTTCTTC. Its translation is CASSSQIGGSSYNEQFF.

A note on this clone: At one boundary the junction diverges from the germline segment, which might be a read error. The chain combines TRBV5-1 with TRBJ2-7; 7 nucleotides line up with TRBD2. Germline V gene data show CDR1 as SGHRS and CDR2 as YFSETQ. This CDR3 is 14 amino acids long. The CDR3 region is CASSAGVPLAAGRF. The CDR3 nucleotides read TGCGCCAGCAGCGCGGGAGTCCCCCTGGCAGCCGGTCGCTTC.

There are a few counts of this clone. The gene calls are TRBV21-1 and TRBJ1-1; the D call in the table, TRBD1, was not verified against the DNA. TRBV21-1 is a documented pseudogene. The CDR3 loop spans 11 amino acids. The CDR3 sequence: CASLRNTEAFF. The CDR3 nucleotides are TGTGCCAGCCTCAGGAACACTGAAGCTTTCTTT.

This chain connects TRBV4-2 to TRBJ2-1; D is unclear. V dropped 0 bases and J dropped 10 bases, with 10 bases sitting between them. This CDR3 is 13 amino acids long. CDR1 and CDR2 (germline): LGHNA, YNFKEQ. The CDR3 bases are TGTGCCAGCAGCCAAGATTTACATTACGAGCAGTTCTTC. Residues: CASSQDLHYEQFF.

The V gene is TRBV2, the J gene TRBJ1-1; TRBD1 is a possible D gene (5 bases). The CDR3 is 15 residues long. Per the germline V gene, CDR1 is SNHLY and CDR2 is FYNNEI. Trimming removed 2 bases from V and 1 base from J, with 11 bases in between. The CDR3: CASSEYGTQNTEAFF. In nucleotides, the CDR3 is TGTGCCAGCAGTGAATACGGGACGCAGAACACTGAAGCTTTCTTT.

V is TRBV5-6 and J is TRBJ2-2; D may be TRBD1 or TRBD2 (6 bases each). This CDR3 spans 15 amino acids. Germline CDR1 reads SGHDT; CDR2 reads YYEEEE. V was pared by 2 bases and J by 3 bases, with 11 bases between. DNA of the CDR3: TGTGCCAGCAGCTTATCAGGGGACTACACCGGGGAGCTGTTTTTT. Protein: CASSLSGDYTGELFF.

The rearrangement uses TRBV2 and TRBJ2-5; maybe TRBD1 (6 bases). Trimming shortened V by 4 bases and J by 3 bases, and 12 bases separated the two germline ends. The CDR3 has 14 residues. Germline values: CDR1 SNHLY, CDR2 FYNNEI. The CDR3 coding sequence is TGTGCCAGCAGTGCGGTGACAGGTGAAGAGACCCAGTACTTC. Translation gives CASSAVTGEETQYF.

V and J are TRBV5-1 and TRBJ2-2; TRBD2 is a possible D gene (5 bases). This CDR3 has 16 residues. Trimming shortened V by 3 bases and J by 6 bases, and 18 bases separated the two germline ends. Germline CDR1 reads SGHRS; CDR2 reads YFSETQ. The CDR3 DNA reads as TGCGCCAGCAGCTCAGCCGGGATCCAGCCGGCCGGGGAGCTGTTTTTT. Its translation is CASSSAGIQPAGELFF.

V usage is TRBV7-7 and J usage is TRBJ1-1; no clear D gene. This CDR3 is built from 13 residues. Germline assignment: CDR1 SSHAT and CDR2 FNYEAQ (reference sequence). The V gene lost 7 bases and the J gene lost 9 bases, with 18 bases spanning the gap. The CDR3 DNA reads TGTGCCAGCACCCCCACGTCGGACCGTCAAGCTTTCTTT. Protein product: CASTPTSDRQAFF.

The V call is TRBV6-5, the J call TRBJ2-1, with 8 bases fitting TRBD2. The J segment lost 9 bases and the V segment lost 5 bases, leaving 9 bases of the junction unmatched. CDR3 size: 14 residues. Germline assignment: CDR1 MNHEY and CDR2 SVGAGI. This CDR3 is CASSTPGLVVEQFF. In DNA form, the CDR3 reads TGTGCCAGCAGTACACCGGGACTAGTAGTTGAGCAGTTCTTC.

The chain recombines TRBV4-3 with TRBJ2-7, with TRBD2 matching 8 bases. This CDR3 region has 15 residues. Germline CDR1 is LGHNA and CDR2 is YSLEER. V shed 3 bases and J 5 bases; nucleotides not matched to a gene: 9. CDR3 in amino acids: CASSQSIGTSDEQYF. CDR3 in DNA: TGCGCCAGCAGCCAGTCAATCGGGACTAGTGACGAGCAGTACTTC.

The rearrangement links TRBV2 to TRBJ1-3, with D tentatively TRBD1 (6 bases). V lost 5 bases and J 1 base, leaving 12 bases between the germline ends. Germline V gene data show CDR1 as SNHLY and CDR2 as FYNNEI. CDR3 length: 15 amino acids. The CDR3 reads CASSPTGRSGNTIYF. CDR3 bases: TGTGCCAGCAGTCCGACAGGCAGATCTGGAAACACCATATATTTT.

A note on this clone: Other DNA sequences of this sample code for an identical CDR3. V gene TRBV28 combines with J gene TRBJ1-2; D perhaps matches TRBD1 (6 bases). This CDR3 region has 13 residues. Germline CDR1 MDHEN, CDR2 SYDVKM. V lost 7 bases and J lost 4, with 13 bases in between. DNA for the CDR3: TGTGCCAGCACCACGGGGGGGCGCTATGGCTACACCTTC. It codes for CASTTGGRYGYTF.

J is TRBJ1-1 and V is TRBV9, with 7 bases identical to TRBD1. Germline CDR1 is SGDLS and CDR2 is YYNGEE. The CDR3 consists of 15 residues. After removal of 4 bases from V and 3 bases from J, the junction contained 9 bases not matched to a gene. The CDR3 protein is CASSSGGGVDTEAFF. The CDR3 bases are TGTGCCAGCAGCTCAGGGGGTGGGGTGGACACTGAAGCTTTCTTT.